These 26 T cell receptor beta chains came from one sample sequenced in a study of T cells in women clearing cervical HPV infection listed by TCRdb under 2018. To prepare the library, the immunoSEQ multiplex PCR assay was applied. In its TCRdb copy, this immuneACCESS table keeps in-frame sequences only and misses some clones. Where compared with another copy, unresolved V genes explain less than half of these, and the others have no known cause. Per the sample table, the count is around 30,000 clones. The leading ten clones occupy 2.5% to 3% of the sample. The specimen was blood buffy coat. These receptors were taken from a woman aged 18 to 75 with a cervical HPV16 infection that either progressed to CIN3+ or cleared (not recorded which).

As to this clone: The sequenced fragment ends 3 residues before the CDR3 boundary, so the rest is inferred from the germline J gene. The chain carries TRBV28 and TRBJ2-1; D is unresolved. Trimming took off 3 bases at V and 7 bases at J, with 7 bases between the two ends. Germline V gene lookup returns CDR1 MDHEN and CDR2 SYDVKM. CDR3 size: 12 residues. The CDR3 sequence is CASSLAGNEQFF. Incomplete CDR3 DNA: TGTGCCAGCAGTTTGGCCGGGAATGAG.

Comments on this clone: The read is 3 residues too short to cover the CDR3 end, so that end is filled in from the germline J gene. The chain links TRBV2 to TRBJ2-2, with 9 bases that match TRBD2. The J segment lost 2 bases and the V segment lost 4 bases, leaving 2 bases of the junction unmatched. In germline, CDR1 is SNHLY, CDR2 FYNNEI. CDR3 size: 15 residues. CDR3 region: CASSGLAVNTGELFF. The sequenced CDR3 bases are TGTGCCAGCAGTGGACTAGCGGTTAACACCGGGGAG.

A note on this clone: Sequencing ends 3 residues short of the CDR3 end; the germline J gene provides the rest. The chain joins TRBV12-3 or TRBV12-4 to TRBJ2-7; 14 bases match TRBD2. This CDR3 has 14 amino acids. J gave up 3 bases and V 5 bases, and 0 bases lay outside the gene matches. Partial CDR3 DNA: TGTGCCAGCAGTGGGACTAGCGGGGGCTACGAG. Translation gives CASSGTSGGYE. The CDR3, in full, reads CASSGTSGGYEQYF.

Note on this clone: The read ends 3 residues early relative to the CDR3; the germline J gene fills the gap. The chain has TRBV5-1 and TRBJ2-5; D not certain. Germline V lookup: CDR1 SGHRS, CDR2 YFSETQ. The V and J ends lost 0 bases and 2 bases respectively, with 5 bases between them. The CDR3 length is 13 residues. Here the CDR3 reads CASSLEQQETQYF. The CDR3 bases that were read are TGCGCCAGCAGCTTGGAGCAACAAGAGACC. Filled out from reference TRBV5-1 and TRBJ2-5, the complete variable domain reads KAGVTQTPRYLIKTRGQQVTLSCSPISGHRSVSWYQQTPGQGLQFLFEYFSETQRNKGNFPGRFSGRQFSNSRSEMNVSTLELGDSALYLCASSLEQQETQYFGPGTRLLVL.

Worth noting for this clone: The sequence runs out 3 residues before the end of the CDR3; the remainder is reconstructed from the germline J gene. The chain combines TRBV5-1 with TRBJ1-1; 7 bases line up with TRBD1. CDR1 and CDR2 (germline): SGHRS, YFSETQ. The CDR3 consists of 13 residues. J was trimmed by 4 bases and V by 5 bases; bases with no gene match: 5. The CDR3 reads CASSRPGGTEAFF. The DNA read from the CDR3 is TGCGCCAGCAGTCGACCAGGGGGCACTGAA.

Of note for this clone: The CDR3 is cut off 3 residues early in the read; its end comes from the germline J gene. This chain links TRBV19 with TRBJ2-3; 8 nucleotides agree with TRBD2. The CDR3 runs 15 residues. Germline values: CDR1 LNHDA, CDR2 SQIVND (reference sequence). V dropped 6 bases and J dropped 0; count of bases not matched to a gene: 5. The CDR3 loop is CASRSTSGSTDTQYF. The sequenced CDR3 bases are TGTGCCAGTAGATCCACTAGCGGTAGCACAGATACG. Looking up the rest from reference TRBV19 and TRBJ2-3 gives the full variable domain: DGGITQSPKYLFRKEGQNVTLSCEQNLNHDAMYWYRQDPGQGLRLIYYSQIVNDFQKGDIAEGYSVSREKKESFPLTVTSAQKNPTAFYLCASRSTSGSTDTQYFGPGTRLTVL.

About this clone itself: The sequence runs out 3 residues before the end of the CDR3; the remainder is reconstructed from the germline J gene. The V and J genes are TRBV7-6 and TRBJ2-5, with 8 positions matching TRBD2. The CDR3 has 15 amino acids. The junction had 4 bases not matched to a gene; V was cut back by 2 bases and J by 2 bases. Germline-derived CDR1 and CDR2 are SGHVS and FNYEAQ. CDR3 sequence: CASSLRAGVQETQYF. Incomplete CDR3 DNA: TGTGCCAGCAGCTTAAGAGCGGGGGTGCAAGAGACC.

Turning to this clone: From the germline J gene comes the end of the CDR3, since the read stops 3 residues before it. This sequence joins TRBV4-2 and TRBJ2-7; the D gene is possibly TRBD1 (6 bases). V lost 5 bases to trimming and J lost 0 bases, with 14 bases between them. This CDR3 contains 15 residues. The germline CDR1 and CDR2 sequences are LGHNA and YNFKEQ. The CDR3 DNA, read in part, is TGTGCCAGCAGCACAGGGTCCTTTAGCTCCTACGAG. Its translation: CASSTGSFSSYE. The whole CDR3 reads CASSTGSFSSYEQYF.

Remarks on this clone: The read comes to an end 3 residues before the CDR3 does, leaving the germline J gene to fill in the end. V is TRBV5-4 and J is TRBJ2-1; the D is unclear. Germline CDR1 and CDR2: SGHNT and YYREEE (reference sequence). This CDR3 has 13 amino acids. V lost 0 bases to trimming and J lost 8 bases, with 9 bases between them. CDR3 protein: CASSLEASDEQFF. CDR3 bases read: TGTGCCAGCAGCTTGGAGGCCAGCGATGAG.

Worth noting for this clone: With the read ending 3 residues before the CDR3 end, the germline J gene is used to fill in that end. V and J are TRBV12-3 or TRBV12-4 and TRBJ1-1; perhaps TRBD1 as D (5 bases). CDR3 size: 13 residues. Trimming left V 6 bases short and J 4 bases short, with 12 bases between. Here the CDR3 reads CASSYGQGTEAFF. CDR3 DNA (partial): TGTGCCAGCAGCTACGGCCAGGGCACTGAA.

Notes on this clone: The observed sequence ends 3 residues before the CDR3 terminus, with the missing tail filled in from the germline J gene. This chain links TRBV14 with TRBJ2-7; D might be TRBD1 (6 bases). The CDR3 consists of 15 residues. Trimming stripped 5 bases from V and 3 bases from J, with 17 bases between. Germline loops: CDR1 SGHDN, CDR2 FVKESK. The CDR3 is CASSSGRDNYYEQYF. The DNA read from the CDR3 is TGTGCCAGCAGCTCGGGACGGGACAACTACTACGAG.

This chain's CDR3 is CASSSETGAQPQHF. The sequenced part of the CDR3 DNA is TGTGCCAGCAGCTCCGAGACAGGGGCGCAGCCC. The chain uses TRBV7-2 and TRBJ1-5, with 8 nucleotides matching TRBD1. The CDR3 is cut off 3 residues early in the read; its end comes from the germline J gene. The J segment lost 7 bases and the V segment lost 4 bases, leaving 6 bases of the junction unmatched. Germline CDR1 is SGHTA and CDR2 is FQGNSA. CDR3 length: 14 amino acids.

A word on this clone: Read coverage stops 3 residues before the CDR3 terminus; the germline J gene supplies the remainder. The genes are TRBV30 and TRBJ2-2, with no clear D. CDR1 is GTSNPN and CDR2 is SVGIG in the germline V gene (reference sequence). The V end lost 8 bases, the J end lost 0 bases, and 16 bases lay between the germline ends. The CDR3 sequence is 15 residues long. The sequenced CDR3 bases are TGTGCCACTCACGTGGGCGTCGCGAACACCGGGGAG. Its protein is CATHVGVANTGE. The full CDR3 protein is CATHVGVANTGELFF.

Worth noting for this clone: The read falls 3 residues short of the CDR3 end, and the missing part is taken from the germline J gene. J is TRBJ1-2 and V is TRBV18; possible D gene TRBD1, 5 bases. Germline V gene lookup returns CDR1 KGHSH and CDR2 LQKENI. The CDR3 consists of 14 residues. The sequenced part of the CDR3 DNA is TGTGCCAGCTCACGGACCCAAGGGGACTACGAC. This codes for CASSRTQGDYD. From start to end, the CDR3 is CASSRTQGDYDYTF.

A word on this clone: The CDR3 goes on 3 residues after the read ends, and that part is filled in from the germline J gene. The J gene is TRBJ1-4, the V gene TRBV29-1; TRBD1 is a possible D gene (5 bases). Germline V gene lookup returns CDR1 SQVTM and CDR2 ANQGSEA. The CDR3 runs to 14 residues. V was cut by 1 base and J by 4 bases, with 10 bases left in between. The CDR3 sequence is CSVEVGGNNEKLFF. The DNA read from the CDR3 is TGCAGCGTTGAAGTGGGGGGGAATAATGAAAAA.

According to its frequency, this clone is medium-sized (0.01 to 0.1%). The missing CDR3 end, 3 residues past where the read stops, is filled in from the germline J gene. The chain has TRBV18 and TRBJ2-5; 12 bases agree with TRBD1. V dropped 0 bases and J dropped 4; count of bases not matched to a gene: 3. Germline CDR1 and CDR2: KGHSH and LQKENI. The CDR3 sequence is 16 residues long. The sequenced part of the CDR3 DNA is TGTGCCAGCTCACCACCGGGACAGGGGGCCCTAGAGACC. Translating it yields CASSPPGQGALET. The whole CDR3 reads CASSPPGQGALETQYF. The entire variable domain, with the rest obtained from reference TRBV18 and TRBJ2-5, is as follows: NAGVMQNPRHLVRRRGQEARLRCSPMKGHSHVYWYRQLPEEGLKFMVYLQKENIIDESGMPKERFSAEFPKEGPSILRIQQVVRGDSAAYFCASSPPGQGALETQYFGPGTRLLVL.

Regarding this clone: Sequencing ends 3 residues short of the CDR3 end; the germline J gene provides the rest. This rearrangement joins TRBV6-1 to TRBJ1-5; D possibly corresponds to TRBD1 (6 bases). The germline V and J ends were trimmed by 3 bases and 7 bases, with 13 bases remaining between them. The CDR3 covers 14 residues. CDR1 is MNHNS, CDR2 SASEGT, per germline. The CDR3 spells CASSEITGFQPQHF. The sequenced CDR3 bases are TGTGCCAGCAGTGAGATAACAGGGTTCCAGCCC.

As regards this clone: The read is 3 residues too short to cover the CDR3 end, so that end is filled in from the germline J gene. The chain uses TRBV15 and TRBJ2-5; D is possibly TRBD2 (6 bases). CDR1 and CDR2 from the germline V gene are LNHNV and YYDKDF (reference sequence). CDR3 size: 13 residues. The V and J ends lost 4 bases and 5 bases respectively, with 11 bases between them. The sequenced part of the CDR3 DNA is TGTGCCACCAGCAAAATCGCGGGGGAGACC. Its translation: CATSKIAGET. The whole CDR3 protein reads CATSKIAGETQYF.

Concerning this clone: Coverage ceases 3 residues before the CDR3 finishes, and the germline J gene fills in the end. The chain combines TRBV20-1 with TRBJ1-5; D unclear. Germline CDR1 is DFQATT and CDR2 is SNEGSKA (reference sequence). Deletions cut 6 bases from V and 1 base from J, with 7 bases between. The CDR3 runs to 12 residues. CDR3 sequence reads: CSAVGSNQPQHF. CDR3 DNA (partial): TGCAGTGCCGTAGGGAGCAATCAGCCC.

A note on this clone: The DNA ends 3 residues before the CDR3 does, and the rest of the CDR3 is filled in from the germline J gene. The gene calls are TRBV12-3 or TRBV12-4 and TRBJ2-5; D may be TRBD2 (5 bases). V was pared by 6 bases and J by 4 bases, with 12 bases between. This CDR3 is 13 amino acids long. The DNA read from the CDR3 is TGTGCCAGCAGCCCCCCTCGGGGAGAGACC. Translated: CASSPPRGET. The complete CDR3 sequence is CASSPPRGETQYF.

As regards this clone: Sequencing ends 3 residues short of the CDR3 end; the germline J gene provides the rest. The V call is TRBV10-3, the J call TRBJ2-2; D is uncertain. This CDR3 region has 15 residues. V dropped 0 bases and J dropped 0 bases, with 5 bases sitting between them. Germline V gene lookup returns CDR1 ENHRY and CDR2 SYGVKD. The CDR3 loop reads CAISESKANTGELFF. CDR3 DNA (partial): TGTGCCATCAGTGAGTCGAAGGCGAACACCGGGGAG.

On this clone: Read sequence stops 3 residues before the CDR3 end, and the germline J gene provides the missing end. The chain recombines TRBV7-9 with TRBJ2-7; 10 bases line up with TRBD1. V trimming: 3 bases; J trimming: 5 bases; junction bases outside the gene matches: 7. Germline lookup yields CDR1 SEHNR and CDR2 FQNEAQ (reference sequence). The length of the CDR3 is 15 residues. CDR3 residues: CASSLMGQGPHEQYF. CDR3 DNA, as far as it was read: TGTGCCAGCAGCTTGATGGGACAGGGGCCCCACGAG. Filled out from reference TRBV7-9 and TRBJ2-7, the complete variable domain reads DTGVSQNPRHKITKRGQNVTFRCDPISEHNRLYWYRQTLGQGPEFLTYFQNEAQLEKSRLLSDRFSAERPKGSFSTLEIQRTEQGDSAMYLCASSLMGQGPHEQYFGPGTRLTVT.

As regards this clone: Sequencing ends 3 residues short of the CDR3 end; the germline J gene provides the rest. V usage is TRBV6-1 and J usage is TRBJ2-2; 11 bases match TRBD2. CDR1 and CDR2 (germline): MNHNS, SASEGT. CDR3 length: 15 residues. Trimming cost V 2 bases and J 6 bases; bases outside gene matches: 2. The sequenced CDR3 bases are TGTGCCAGCAGTGAAATAGCGGGAGGGGCCGGGGAG. Amino acid sequence: CASSEIAGGAGE. In full, the CDR3 is CASSEIAGGAGELFF.

On this clone itself: The read is 3 residues too short to cover the CDR3 end, so that end is filled in from the germline J gene. The chain employs TRBV7-9 and TRBJ2-2, with 12 positions matching TRBD2. CDR3 length: 15 residues. The J segment lost 7 bases and the V segment lost 6 bases, leaving 6 bases of the junction unmatched. CDR1 SEHNR and CDR2 FQNEAQ come from the germline V gene (reference sequence). CDR3 DNA, as far as it was read: TGTGCCAGCAGGCCCGGACTAGCGGGGATCGGGGAG. The encoded protein is CASRPGLAGIGE. The entire CDR3 protein reads CASRPGLAGIGELFF.

Comment on this clone: The sequence runs out 3 residues before the end of the CDR3; the remainder is reconstructed from the germline J gene. The V and J genes are TRBV23-1 and TRBJ1-6; D perhaps matches TRBD1 (5 bases). TRBV23-1 is designated an ORF whose function remains uncertain. The ends were cut back, 6 bases at V and 0 bases at J, with 18 bases in the middle. CDR3 size: 18 residues. CDR3 sequence: CASRGLGVLSSYNSPLHF. Partial CDR3 DNA: TGCGCCAGCAGGGGACTTGGGGTTTTAAGCTCCTATAATTCACCC.

With respect to this clone: The CDR3 goes on 3 residues after the read ends, and that part is filled in from the germline J gene. The chain combines TRBV5-1 with TRBJ2-7; possible D gene TRBD2, 6 bases. Between the trimmed V and J ends, which lost 4 bases and 5 bases, there was a span of 22 bases. Per germline, CDR1 SGHRS and CDR2 YFSETQ. The CDR3 spans 16 residues. CDR3 DNA, as far as it was read: TGCGCCAGCAGCCGGGGGTACGGACTAACCCCGAACGAG. Residues: CASSRGYGLTPNE. The CDR3 in full is CASSRGYGLTPNEQYF.